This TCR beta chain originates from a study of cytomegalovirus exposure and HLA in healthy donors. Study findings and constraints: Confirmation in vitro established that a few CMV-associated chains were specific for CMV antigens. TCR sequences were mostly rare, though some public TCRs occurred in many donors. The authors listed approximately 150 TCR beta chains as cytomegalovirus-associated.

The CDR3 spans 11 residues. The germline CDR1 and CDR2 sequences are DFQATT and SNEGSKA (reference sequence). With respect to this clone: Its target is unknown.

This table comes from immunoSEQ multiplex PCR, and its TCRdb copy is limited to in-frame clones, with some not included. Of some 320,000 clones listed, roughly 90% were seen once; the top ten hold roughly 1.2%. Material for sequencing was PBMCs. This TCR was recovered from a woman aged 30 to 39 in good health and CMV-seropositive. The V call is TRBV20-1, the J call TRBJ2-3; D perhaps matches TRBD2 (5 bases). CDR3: CRAGFSNTQYF. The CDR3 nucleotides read TGCAGGGCGGGCTTCTCAAATACGCAGTATTTT.